This TCR beta chain was sequenced for a study of blood T cells in healthy people across ages. Together with a sample-barcoded 5' primer, a J-beta primer mix was included in a second PCR lasting about 7 to 12 cycles. TCRdb ran MiXCR on the 5' RACE reads and lists one entry per CDR3 protein. The sample has about 1.1 million distinct CDR3 sequences, less than 45% seen once. Findings and limits, study-wide: In long-lived donors, naive CD4+ cell counts and diversity exceeded those of aged donors.

The CDR3 spans 13 residues. V was cut by 7 bases and J by 10 bases, with 23 bases left in between. From germline, CDR1 is DFQATT and CDR2 SNEGSKA (reference sequence). Details on this clonotype: What it recognizes is unknown.

The gene calls are TRBV20-1 and TRBJ2-7; tentatively, D is TRBD2 (6 bases). Sequenced input: blood. The clonotype originates from a man aged 18 to 30 in good health. CDR3 sequence (DNA): TGCAGTGGCGGGGCTAGCCATTCGGTAGCCCAGTACTTC. Translated, it gives CSGGASHSVAQYF.